This section outlines one T cell receptor (beta chain) sequence together with its context. There is no known antigen for this receptor. Per-base qualities were not stored, and no clone one base away is much larger. In total, approximately 700 healthy bone marrow donors made up the cohort. At the time of sampling, every cohort member was nominally healthy, though immune exposures that went unrecorded were likely present. The donor was CMV seropositive and was included in the group of approximately 310 seropositive cohort members. Every donor gave a peripheral blood sample, and the peripheral blood mononuclear cells from that sample were used for TCR beta sequencing. Genomic DNA extraction from the blood cell samples was performed with the Qiagen DNeasy Blood Extraction Kit. This record comes from a study of cytomegalovirus exposure and HLA in healthy donors (dated by TCRdb to between 2016 and 2019). In terms of the full investigation: According to an earlier analysis of a few hundred of the donors, 150 million to 200 million T cells yielded 100 million or so unique TCR beta sequences and about 300 Gb of sequence data. An early release that covered fewer than 750 HLA-typed donors contained approximately 290 gigabases of sequencing data and tens of millions of unique TCR sequences. Of the 350 to 400 genotyped donors, approximately 83% fell in the genetic ancestry cluster associated with self-reported Caucasian donors. The aim of the study was to test whether cataloging public T cell receptors could identify signatures of past pathogen exposure. The T cell repertoires of 700 or so subjects were profiled by immunosequencing and related to cytomegalovirus serostatus. Along with the approximately 650-subject first cohort, a separate validation cohort of around 120 different subjects was used. High-throughput TCR immunosequencing, statistical association of individual TCRs with disease status, and machine learning were combined to predict cytomegalovirus infection status. In a later analysis, previously published TCR beta repertoires from about 670 donors were re-analyzed and high-resolution HLA genotyping was added so that TCR occurrence patterns could be studied. Rather than drawing on any new phenotypic data, the later analysis identified candidate immune exposures from TCR beta sequences and the way those sequences occurred across donors. To decide whether each TCR beta V gene segment behaved as functional or pseudogenic, an earlier analysis of some 570 of the donors relied on high-throughput TCR beta sequencing. Donor age, sex, ethnicity and CMV serostatus were collected together with the repertoire data. A later genetic analysis took genome-wide SNP genotypes for about three fifths of the 666 donors and used that subset as a discovery cohort. All discovery cohort repertoires had been generated using a single sequencing platform. Class I and class II HLA loci were covered by the typing at four-digit resolution. Typing coverage differed by locus: A, B, C, DRB1 and DQB1 were typed in about 629-640 donors, DQA1 in approximately 520, DPA1 in some 570, and DPB1 in roughly 470. Because of strong linkage in the cohort, five DR-DQ haplotypes were treated as single units for association and clustering. Among over 350 genotyped donors of the cohort, an average of approximately 230,000 unique TCR beta nucleotide sequences were sequenced per donor, 15% to 20% of them non-productive.

The germline V gene (reference sequence) specifies LNHDA as CDR1 and SQIVND as CDR2. The CDR3 spans 14 residues, from the cysteine through the phenylalanine. This entry keeps only the CDR3 DNA: 42 bases, framed from base 1. V and J are truncated by 9 bases and 7 bases respectively, leaving an intervening sequence of 19 bases. General study outcomes and caveats: The presence/absence analyses assumed that sequencing depth was roughly uniform across donors, and that assumption may not be true. Assigning TCR associations to individual alleles was difficult when HLA alleles, especially DR and DQ, strongly co-occurred. Most CMV-associated TCR beta chains appeared to be HLA-restricted in a later analysis, and the HLA associations seemed to be driven largely by CMV exposure. Linkage disequilibrium might explain the correlated functional status among segregating V segments, but an unknown experimental factor could not be excluded. Because counts were too low, seventeen rarely observed V segments, including chromosome 9 orphons, were left out of the earlier analysis of roughly 600 of the donors. Immune exposure information for the cohort was limited to CMV serostatus. Because HLA typing was unavailable for some donors at each locus, only the typed subset was used in association tests. Broadly in line with IMGT annotations, most TCR beta V segments showed up in productive rearrangements about 87% or about 30% of the time in an earlier analysis of some 590 of the donors. A few of the identified cytomegalovirus-associated TCR beta chains were confirmed in vitro to be specific for cytomegalovirus antigens. A later analysis reported that several top co-occurrence clusters appeared linked to parvovirus B19, influenza, CMV and Epstein-Barr virus. The 87-base-pair reads could not distinguish some IMGT-functional V segments, including TRBV6-2 and TRBV6-3, so those segments were excluded. Specific HLA alleles were associated with 15,000 to 20,000 TCR beta sequences at a false discovery rate of 0.05 in a later analysis. Compared with equally common non-associated chains, HLA-associated TCR beta chains in a later analysis were more clonally expanded and had lower generation probabilities. Most TCR sequences were seen in very few donors, while some public TCRs were found in many individuals. A later genetic analysis associated a missense DCLRE1C variant with V-gene and J-gene trimming of TCR beta chains, and an independent cohort replicated the association. The authors suggested that the approach could potentially be extended to other disease states and immunological phenotypes. A further reported finding was that TCR beta sequences accurately predicted the HLA-A and HLA-B alleles for most subjects in the first cohort. The sequencing pipeline was judged likely to have produced a cluster of highly shared sequence variants as a technical artifact. In a later genetic analysis, fewer N-insertions in productive TCRs were reported among donors in an Asian-associated ancestry cluster than the roughly 670-donor mean. This cohort had only TCR beta chains sequenced, and the lack of alpha or paired-chain data limited which features could be detected. In the study, 150 to 200 TCR beta chains were listed as associated with cytomegalovirus. A later analysis found that TCR association rates varied across HLA loci, with DRB1 alleles showing the most associated TCRs and HLA-C alleles the fewest. The classifier was reported to diagnose cytomegalovirus status with high specificity and sensitivity in both the original and validation cohorts.

Libraries were prepared through the immunoSEQ multiplex PCR assay. The multiplex PCR relied on a mix of 60 forward primers for TCR Vbeta segments and 13 reverse primers for TCR Jbeta segments. Amplification of the CDR3 region of rearranged TCR beta genes was performed with a multiplex PCR assay on genomic DNA. The Illumina HiSeq System was used to sequence the amplified TCR beta libraries as 87-base-pair reads. As for the authors' bioinformatics: Across the roughly 640 repertoires, a later analysis counted 75 million to 90 million unique TCR beta chains, roughly 11 million of which were shared by at least two donors. Raw reads were error-corrected and collapsed into unique sequences by a nearest-neighbor algorithm in which closely related sequences were merged to remove PCR and sequencing errors. CDR3 sequences were aligned to IMGT reference sequences to assign V, D and J gene segments. For a sequence to be retained, at least a six-nucleotide match to both a V gene segment and a J gene segment was required. A rearrangement counted as productive if the CDR3 had no stop codons and remained in frame with V and J, and every other rearrangement counted as non-productive. CDR3 was defined by IMGT convention, running from the second conserved V-encoded cysteine to the conserved J-encoded phenylalanine. The earlier analysis of some 600 of the donors excluded sequences that lacked an unambiguous match to a single V gene segment. In an earlier analysis of 587 of the donors, V segments were called functional above 56.7% productive rearrangements and were called segregating when the between-donor standard deviation exceeded 5%. A statistical classification framework was built to diagnose cytomegalovirus status from the catalog of TCR beta chain sequences. In a later analysis, TCR nucleotide sequences were compared against IMGT/GENE-DB human TR gene sequences so that V and J genes could be assigned. Using the TCRdist pipeline, a later analysis assigned CDR3 sequences along with most-parsimonious VDJ recombination scenarios. In a later analysis, every TCR beta chain was defined by the combination of its CDR3 amino acid sequence and its V-gene family, and reads without a unique V-gene family were dropped. In a later analysis, fewer than 650 highly shared, low-generation-probability nucleotide sequences were removed to address suspected cross-contamination and a sequencing artifact. For each public chain, a later analysis derived a clonal expansion index from normalized ranks of inferred template counts within each repertoire. Generation probabilities in a later analysis came from a VDJ recombination model fitted to out-of-frame rearrangements, and those results were checked against IGoR. In a later analysis, TCR-TCR, TCR-HLA and TCR-CMV co-occurrence was scored with hypergeometric tests, and a repertoire-size bias correction was applied to TCR pairs. False discovery rates were estimated in a later analysis by permuting HLA or CMV assignments 20 times. A later analysis grouped co-occurring TCRs with DBSCAN, adding TCRdist sequence similarity when clustering within HLA-allele-positive subsets. For co-occurrence clustering, repertoires with fewer than 30,000 or more than 120,000 public chains were excluded, along with roughly 5 repertoires with anomalous nucleotide sharing. TCRdb carries this immuneACCESS record with in-frame sequences only. Its versions omit some clonotypes, under half of them owing to an unresolved V gene in the studies checked, with the rest unexplained. That table gives V, J and clone size, and the DNA gave D and trimming. The sample contains around 160,000 clones, roughly four fifths of them found a single time. The top ten constitute approximately 8% of the sample.

Input material: PBMCs. This chain joins TRBV19 to TRBJ1-5; no D gene can be assigned with confidence. The receptor comes from a male donor in good health and CMV-seropositive. The base sequence is TGTGCCAGCCGAGGAGGCGGGTTTGGACAGCCCCAGCATTTT. It is translated as CASRGGGFGQPQHF.